The rows below give T cell receptor beta chains drawn from one sample of a study of low-dose radiotherapy and immunotherapy resistance in tumors. From the reads, TCRdb called clonotypes with MiXCR, one entry per CDR3 protein. The sample lists more than 45,000 distinct CDR3 sequences; 25% were seen once. The specimen was PBMCs, collected before treatment. These receptors were taken from a male donor with prostate cancer. Each CDR3 is given with its conserved first and last residue. The order of the fields is J gene, D gene, clone size, V gene, CDR3 protein, CDR3 DNA. A D gene is named only where the DNA matches it firmly. Not all rows give a size; the values are once, few, many and, for expanded clones, a class.

J: TRBJ2-3
D: .
size: .
V: TRBV11-2
CDR3: CASSLKSVGRGSTGTDTQYF
DNA: TGTGCCAGCAGCTTAAAGTCCGTTGGGAGGGGGAGTACCGGCACAGATACGCAGTATTTT

J: TRBJ1-4
D: .
size: many
V: TRBV6-2/TRBV6-3
CDR3: CASKQGSEKLFF
DNA: TGTGCCAGCAAACAGGGCAGTGAAAAACTGTTTTTT

J: TRBJ2-5
D: TRBD1
size: .
V: TRBV9
CDR3: CASSARDRRETRYF
DNA: TGTGCCAGCAGCGCACGGGACAGGAGAGAGACCCGGTACTTC

J: TRBJ2-2
D: .
size: .
V: TRBV5-1
CDR3: CASSRDGRNTGELFF
DNA: TGCGCCAGCAGTAGGGACGGCAGGAACACCGGGGAGCTGTTTTTT

J: TRBJ1-1
D: TRBD1
size: many
V: TRBV7-8
CDR3: CASSPRQGSVTEAFF
DNA: TGTGCCAGCAGCCCCCGACAGGGGTCAGTCACTGAAGCTTTCTTT

J: TRBJ1-1
D: .
size: .
V: TRBV6-8
CDR3: CASSYGGHTEAFF
DNA: TGTGCCAGCAGTTACGGGGGGCATACTGAAGCTTTCTTT

J: TRBJ1-2
D: .
size: many
V: TRBV11-2
CDR3: CASSSIVGARNNYGYTF
DNA: TGTGCCAGCAGCTCGATAGTGGGGGCACGGAATAACTATGGCTACACCTTC

J: TRBJ2-3
D: TRBD2
size: many
V: TRBV19
CDR3: CASSRRAISGGALMDTQYF
DNA: TGTGCCAGTAGTCGGCGGGCGATTAGCGGGGGGGCCCTAATGGATACGCAGTATTTT

J: TRBJ2-2
D: TRBD2
size: many
V: TRBV10-3
CDR3: CAIRLTSGPNTGELFF
DNA: TGTGCCATCAGATTAACTAGCGGCCCGAACACCGGGGAGCTGTTTTTT

J: TRBJ2-1
D: .
size: many
V: TRBV10-3
CDR3: CAISRESQGSSNEQFF
DNA: TGTGCCATCAGCCGAGAATCTCAGGGGTCCTCCAATGAGCAGTTCTTC

J: TRBJ1-4
D: .
size: .
V: TRBV29-1
CDR3: CSALPSGTGKLFF
DNA: TGCAGCGCCTTACCGTCTGGAACGGGAAAACTGTTTTTT

J: TRBJ2-2
D: TRBD1
size: few
V: TRBV11-2
CDR3: CASSLGALGQGGNTGELFF
DNA: TGTGCCAGCAGCTTAGGGGCGCTGGGACAGGGAGGAAACACCGGGGAGCTGTTTTTT

J: TRBJ2-1
D: .
size: many
V: TRBV5-4
CDR3: CASSVGLVQGEQFF
DNA: TGTGCCAGCAGCGTAGGACTGGTACAGGGTGAGCAGTTCTTC

J: TRBJ2-3
D: .
size: many
V: TRBV27
CDR3: CASSRPLPDTQYF
DNA: TGTGCCAGCAGCCGACCGCTCCCAGATACGCAGTATTTT

J: TRBJ1-2
D: TRBD1
size: many
V: TRBV7-9
CDR3: CASSLSAGGYGYTF
DNA: TGTGCCAGCAGCTTATCGGCAGGGGGCTATGGCTACACCTTC

J: TRBJ2-6
D: .
size: few
V: TRBV9
CDR3: CASSAGGGAGANVLTF
DNA: TGTGCCAGCAGCGCCGGAGGGGGGGCTGGGGCCAACGTCCTGACTTTC

J: TRBJ2-3
D: .
size: many
V: TRBV5-1
CDR3: CASSRGTTDTQYF
DNA: TGCGCCAGCAGCCGAGGCACCACAGATACGCAGTATTTT

J: TRBJ2-1
D: TRBD2
size: .
V: TRBV5-6
CDR3: CANSLRTSTSYNEQFF
DNA: TGTGCCAACAGCTTGCGGACTAGCACATCCTACAATGAGCAGTTCTTC

J: TRBJ2-5
D: .
size: many
V: TRBV5-1
CDR3: CASSSTGIFETQYF
DNA: TGCGCCAGCAGCTCAACAGGGATTTTCGAGACCCAGTACTTC

J: TRBJ2-5
D: .
size: .
V: TRBV2
CDR3: CASNLDGGETQYF
DNA: TGTGCCAGCAACTTGGACGGTGGGGAGACCCAGTACTTC

J: TRBJ2-4
D: .
size: many
V: TRBV10-2
CDR3: CASSESPENIQYF
DNA: TGCGCCAGCAGTGAGTCCCCAGAAAACATTCAGTACTTC

J: TRBJ2-7
D: .
size: .
V: TRBV9
CDR3: CASSVATGFDEQYF
DNA: TGTGCCAGCAGCGTAGCTACAGGGTTCGACGAGCAGTACTTC

J: TRBJ2-1
D: .
size: many
V: TRBV28
CDR3: CASSLSYNEQFF
DNA: TGTGCCAGCAGTTTAAGTTACAATGAGCAGTTCTTC

J: TRBJ1-5
D: .
size: many
V: TRBV21-1
CDR3: CARPQVDNQPQHF
DNA: TGTGCCAGACCGCAGGTCGACAATCAGCCCCAGCATTTT

J: TRBJ2-7
D: TRBD2
size: .
V: TRBV19
CDR3: CASMGTSRTYEQYF
DNA: TGTGCCAGTATGGGGACTAGCAGGACCTACGAGCAGTACTTC